A single sample gave rise to the 21 T cell receptor beta chains below, sequenced in a study of early T cells in non-severe SARS-CoV-2 infection. TCRdb reanalysed the 5' RACE reads using MiXCR and keeps one entry per CDR3 protein. Here the sample spans around 40,000 distinct CDR3 sequences, around 5.7% being singletons. Material: whole blood. These receptors came from an adult who was a healthcare worker with PCR-confirmed SARS-CoV-2 infection or an uninfected control (not recorded which).

J is TRBJ2-3 and V is TRBV6-5; 11 bases are a match to TRBD2. This CDR3 comprises 16 residues. Per germline, CDR1 MNHEY and CDR2 SVGAGI. Trimming took 4 bases from V and 4 from J; bases not matched to a gene: 7. Here the CDR3 DNA reads TGTGCCAGCAGTTCCGGACTAGCGGGTGTGCCAGATACGCAGTATTTT. Translated, it gives CASSSGLAGVPDTQYF.

This clonotype was observed at least ten times. The chain links TRBV6-6 to TRBJ1-5; a possible D gene is TRBD1 (6 bases). This CDR3 is built from 15 residues. V was trimmed by 3 bases and J by 4 bases, leaving 13 bases between them. The germline V gene has CDR1 MNHNY and CDR2 SVGAGI (reference sequence). The CDR3 coding sequence is TGTGCCAGCAGTTATGGGTACAGGGATAATCAGCCCCAGCATTTT. Its protein product is CASSYGYRDNQPQHF.

This clonotype was observed at least ten times. This sequence joins TRBV3-1 and TRBJ2-5; TRBD1 matches at 8 bases. The CDR3 spans 14 residues. The trim removed 4 bases at V and 5 bases at J, leaving 6 bases unmatched. Per germline, CDR1 LGHDT and CDR2 YNNKEL (reference sequence). The CDR3 nucleotides read TGTGCCAGCAGCCCCCCGACAGGGGACGAGACCCAGTACTTC. Its protein product is CASSPPTGDETQYF.

The chain has TRBV11-2 and TRBJ2-1; 10 nucleotides line up with TRBD2. The junction had 3 bases not matched to a gene; V was cut back by 6 bases and J by 7 bases. The CDR3 length is 13 residues. The V gene's germline CDR1 is SGHAT and CDR2 FQNNGV. Written as DNA, the CDR3 is TGTGCCAGCAGAGAAGCGGGAGGGAATGAGCAGTTCTTC. Translated: CASREAGGNEQFF.

This clonotype has a count of ten or more. In nucleotides, the CDR3 is TGTGCCAGCAGCTTGGCCACAGGACAGGGGTTTTTCTCCTACAATGAGCAGTTCTTC. Translation: CASSLATGQGFFSYNEQFF. The rearrangement uses TRBV5-6 and TRBJ2-1, with 9 bases matching TRBD1. The V gene's germline CDR1 is SGHDT and CDR2 YYEEEE. The V gene end was trimmed by 0 bases and the J gene end by 0 bases; junction bases not matched to a gene: 10. The CDR3 has 19 amino acids.

This clonotype was counted at least ten times. V usage is TRBV6-5 and J usage is TRBJ2-5, with D hard to call. Germline CDR1 reads MNHEY; CDR2 reads SVGAGI. The CDR3 covers 11 residues. V shed 1 base and J shed 5 bases, with 2 bases lying between them. CDR3 bases: TGTGCCAGCAGTTACTTCGAGACCCAGTACTTC. Its protein product is CASSYFETQYF.

This clonotype is labeled medium-sized. The gene calls are TRBV11-2 and TRBJ2-1; D is possibly TRBD1 or TRBD2 (5 bases each). From germline, CDR1 is SGHAT and CDR2 FQNNGV. Trimming shortened V by 4 bases and J by 2 bases, and 12 bases separated the two germline ends. The CDR3 covers 15 residues. The CDR3 loop reads CASSSGHSTYNEQFF. In DNA, the CDR3 is TGTGCCAGCAGCTCGGGGCATTCCACCTACAATGAGCAGTTCTTC.

This clonotype was detected ten times or more. The chain carries TRBV12-3 or TRBV12-4 and TRBJ2-1; TRBD2 aligns across 13 bases. This CDR3 is 16 amino acids long. J lost 5 bases, V lost 7 bases, and 8 bases had no gene match. The CDR3 nucleotides are TGTGCCAGCAATCCACTAGGGACTAGCGGGAACAATGAGCAGTTCTTC. The encoded protein is CASNPLGTSGNNEQFF.

This clonotype was observed at least ten times. V gene TRBV7-9 combines with J gene TRBJ1-3, with TRBD1 matching over 10 bases. Germline lookup yields CDR1 SEHNR and CDR2 FQNEAQ (reference sequence). Germline trimming cut 2 bases from V and 8 bases from J; bases unmatched to any gene: 6. The CDR3 runs 15 residues. The CDR3 coding sequence is TGTGCCAGCAGCTTATACGGGACAGGGGAGGACACCATATATTTT. Its protein product is CASSLYGTGEDTIYF.

This clonotype has at least ten counts. The chain is built from TRBV24-1 and TRBJ2-5; 7 bases align to TRBD1. CDR3 length equals 14 residues. The germline V gene encodes CDR1 KGHDR and CDR2 SFDVKD. J was trimmed by 2 bases and V by 4 bases; bases with no gene match: 3. For the CDR3, the DNA is TGTGCCACCAGTGACCCACAGGGGCAAGAGACCCAGTACTTC. Translation: CATSDPQGQETQYF.

This clonotype was detected many times. The gene calls are TRBV30 and TRBJ2-7; 11 positions match TRBD2. This CDR3 contains 14 residues. Losses at the gene ends were 4 bases for V and 5 bases for J; bases not matched to a gene: 7. Germline CDR1 reads GTSNPN; CDR2 reads SVGIG (reference sequence). CDR3 sequence: CAWTSGRIPHEQYF. The CDR3 bases are TGTGCCTGGACTAGCGGGAGGATTCCCCACGAGCAGTACTTC. Full variable domain (missing parts from reference TRBV30 and TRBJ2-7): SQTIHQWPATLVQPVGSPLSLECTVEGTSNPNLYWYRQAAGRGLQLLFYSVGIGQISSEVPQNLSASRPQDRQFILSSKKLLLSDSGFYLCAWTSGRIPHEQYFGPGTRLTVT.

DNA of the CDR3: TGTGCCAGCAGTGAACAAGGACAGAGGAGCTCCTATAATTCACCCCTCCACTTT. Its protein product is CASSEQGQRSSYNSPLHF. The chain carries TRBV2 and TRBJ1-6; D possibly corresponds to TRBD1 (6 bases). This CDR3 is 18 amino acids long. Germline V CDR1 and CDR2: SNHLY, FYNNEI. V lost 2 bases to trimming and J lost 0 bases, with 14 bases between them.

This clonotype was seen ten or more times. The J gene is TRBJ2-3, the V gene TRBV5-1; D unclear. Trimming removed 4 bases at V and 4 bases at J, with 13 bases between. The length of the CDR3 is 14 residues. Germline loops: CDR1 SGHRS, CDR2 YFSETQ. CDR3 residues: CASSLSTAADTQYF. As DNA, the CDR3 is TGCGCCAGCAGCCTGTCGACGGCGGCAGATACGCAGTATTTT. Filled out from reference TRBV5-1 and TRBJ2-3, the complete variable domain reads KAGVTQTPRYLIKTRGQQVTLSCSPISGHRSVSWYQQTPGQGLQFLFEYFSETQRNKGNFPGRFSGRQFSNSRSEMNVSTLELGDSALYLCASSLSTAADTQYFGPGTRLTVL.

The sample holds many counts of this clonotype. This chain links TRBV28 with TRBJ2-7; D is uncertain. The CDR3 is 14 amino acids. CDR1 is MDHEN and CDR2 is SYDVKM in the germline V gene. The V and J ends lost 1 base and 3 bases respectively, with 10 bases between them. The CDR3 DNA reads TGTGCCAGCAGTTTATTTAGGGTCTTCTACGAGCAGTACTTC. This encodes CASSLFRVFYEQYF.

This clonotype was detected many times. In DNA, the CDR3 is TGTGCCAGCAGCTTAGTACCGTCCCCCCTGGGGCCCTACGAGCAGTACTTC. Protein product: CASSLVPSPLGPYEQYF. The chain joins TRBV7-4 to TRBJ2-7, with TRBD1 as a possible D gene (5 bases). The CDR3 consists of 17 residues. The V gene's germline CDR1 is SGHVT and CDR2 SQSDAQ. V was pared by 1 base and J by 2 bases, with 18 bases between.

Ten or more counts support this clonotype. The chain couples TRBV7-9 to TRBJ1-5; no firm D call. Germline lookup yields CDR1 SEHNR and CDR2 FQNEAQ (reference sequence). V was cut by 3 bases and J by 0 bases, with 6 bases left in between. The CDR3 extends over 14 amino acids. The CDR3, as DNA: TGTGCCAGCAGCTTCCACAGTAGCAATCAGCCCCAGCATTTT. Translation gives CASSFHSSNQPQHF.

The CDR3 region is CASSFLTNEQFF. CDR3 sequence (DNA): TGTGCCAGCAGCTTCCTGACGAATGAGCAGTTCTTC. The rearrangement joins TRBV11-2 to TRBJ2-1, with no clear D. With 3 bases removed from V and 7 bases from J, the gap between germline ends came to 7 bases. The CDR3 length is 12 residues. Germline CDR1 reads SGHAT; CDR2 reads FQNNGV.

The genes are TRBV18 and TRBJ1-2; D uncertain. This CDR3 is built from 13 residues. The germline CDR1 and CDR2 sequences are KGHSH and LQKENI. V lost 2 bases and J lost 3, with 7 bases in between. The CDR3 DNA is TGTGCCAGCTCACCAAGCGGGGACTATGGCTACACCTTC. Amino acids: CASSPSGDYGYTF.

This clonotype was observed at least ten times. The rearrangement uses TRBV27 and TRBJ2-3; D is uncertain. CDR3 length: 12 amino acids. V lost 3 bases to trimming and J lost 5 bases, with 6 bases between them. From germline, CDR1 is MNHEY and CDR2 SMNVEV (reference sequence). The CDR3 is CASSFWGDTQYF. The CDR3 DNA reads as TGTGCCAGCAGTTTTTGGGGAGATACGCAGTATTTT.

The chain links TRBV7-3 to TRBJ2-5; D ambiguous. Germline V gene sequence: CDR1 SGHTA, CDR2 FQGTGA. V was clipped by 3 bases and J by 3 bases, with 14 bases between them. This CDR3 is built from 15 residues. The CDR3 DNA sequence: TGTGCCAGCAGCTTTAACGGAATCGACGAAGAGACCCAGTACTTC. This sequence encodes CASSFNGIDEETQYF.

This clonotype was observed many times. The chain recombines TRBV29-1 with TRBJ1-4; tentatively, D is TRBD1 (6 bases). Trimming cost V 5 bases and J 5 bases, with 18 bases left between them. The CDR3 has 15 amino acids. Germline values: CDR1 SQVTM, CDR2 ANQGSEA. The DNA of the CDR3 is TGCAGCGTTCCCGTTAACCTAGGGGGGAATGAAAAACTGTTTTTT. It is translated as CSVPVNLGGNEKLFF.